What follows is one T cell receptor beta chain and its context. Its antigen is currently not known. Qualities for individual bases were not recorded, and no much larger clone is one base off. The sample's time point, from its label and the paper: healthy volunteer bleed at 6 weeks. Unfractionated whole blood was collected in Tempus Blood RNA tubes, and total RNA was extracted from that blood. Five or six healthy volunteers were used as TCR sequencing controls and were bled at day 0, 2 weeks and 6 weeks. These data originate in a study of human T cells and chemical hapten exposure (dated by TCRdb to the early 2020s). Concerning the study at large: The libraries were sequenced as a pool, and the TCR yield per sample differed mostly because of small variations in library volumes within the pool. In alopecia patients, the study followed how the peripheral blood TCR repertoire changed in vivo over primary and secondary sensitization to diphenylcyclopropenone (DPC), a hapten. From each blood RNA sample, both TCR alpha and TCR beta chains were sequenced. What the study reported, not specific to this receptor: The number of TCRs above 1 in 1000 frequency did not change with DPC sensitization; there was no evidence of global repertoire structure alterations. After repeated subsampling, the strength of the expansion versus patch-test correlation and the threshold at which it became significant changed.

Libraries were constructed by RACE. The sequencer was a NextSeq 500. Library preparation attached unique molecular identifiers to individual cDNA molecules for quantitative, reproducible TCR counting. In the original analysis: The median number of TCRs per sample was over 95,000, ranging from about 20,000 to 750,000. V, J and CDR3 annotation of the TCR reads was carried out using the Decombinator software suite. For PS versus PT1 abundance plots, all samples were subsampled to the same number of TCRs (28,000). Expanded TCRs were defined as absent before sensitization and observed at least eight times at the 2-week time point. TCRdb trimmed public reads at Q25 via fastp, called clones via MiXCR and kept in-frame beta chains. Identical CDR3 proteins give one entry, which carries the most common genes and DNA. The V and J calls were not made by the authors but by TCRdb's processing. The sample includes 50,000 to 70,000 distinct CDR3 sequences, with about 6.5% observed a single time. In total, the top ten clones hold just under 3.5% of the sample.

Material for sequencing was whole blood. This TCR was sampled from a female donor in good health. Some clones in this sample may be carry-over from other donors' samples.

The CDR3: CASSASGRPYNEQFF. The bases read TGTGCCAGCAGCGCTAGCGGGAGACCCTACAATGAGCAGTTCTTC. Recombination joined TRBV11-3 with TRBJ2-1; TRBD2 agrees with 10 junctional bases. As encoded in the germline V gene, CDR1 is SGHNT while CDR2 is YENEEA. Spanning cysteine to phenylalanine, the CDR3 consists of 15 amino acids. CDR3 DNA only is kept here, 45 bases in frame from base 1. The junction shows trimming of 5 bases on V and 2 bases on J, and the gene matches do not reach 3 bases of it.